This entry lists 18 T cell receptor beta chains sequenced from one sample in a study of T-cell memory formation after mild COVID-19. TCRdb itself ran the 5' RACE reads through MiXCR, one entry per CDR3 protein. The repertoire has some 450,000 distinct CDR3 sequences, around 18% of them found once; the top ten carry 7.5% to 10%. The sequencing input was PBMCs or a T cell subset sorted from them (not recorded which). These receptors all come from an adult woman who had mild COVID-19 (a few samples of this study predate the infection). Cell type and time point are not known.

The chain carries TRBV5-1 and TRBJ2-7; a possible D gene is TRBD2 (5 bases). Germline values: CDR1 SGHRS, CDR2 YFSETQ. The CDR3 is 15 amino acids. Trimming took 4 bases from V and 6 from J, leaving 20 bases between them. The CDR3 nucleotides are TGCGCCAGCAGCCCGGGGTTCGCAGACCGGGGCGAGCAGTACTTC. Translated, it gives CASSPGFADRGEQYF.

This clonotype was seen more than once but under ten times. The V call is TRBV6-1, the J call TRBJ2-7; tentatively, D is TRBD1 (5 bases). V was clipped by 6 bases and J by 3 bases, with 21 bases between them. The CDR3 sequence is 16 residues long. Germline V lookup: CDR1 MNHNS, CDR2 SASEGT. The CDR3 reads CASSRSVTESFYEQYF. Written as DNA, the CDR3 is TGTGCCAGCAGCAGAAGCGTGACAGAGAGTTTCTACGAGCAGTACTTC.

This sequence joins TRBV24-1 and TRBJ2-5; D is tentatively TRBD1 or TRBD2 (5 bases each). The V end was cut by 4 bases, the J end by 2 bases, with 13 bases between. Germline CDR1 reads KGHDR; CDR2 reads SFDVKD. The CDR3 is 15 amino acids. In nucleotides, the CDR3 is TGTGCCACCAGTGACCCCGGGACGGCTCAAGAGACCCAGTACTTC. It codes for CATSDPGTAQETQYF.

This clonotype was seen more than once but under ten times. The chain recombines TRBV10-3 with TRBJ2-2, with D perhaps TRBD2 (6 bases). Germline values: CDR1 ENHRY, CDR2 SYGVKD. CDR3 length equals 16 residues. Trimming left V 4 bases short and J 3 bases short, with 15 bases between. In DNA form, the CDR3 reads TGTGCCATCAGTGCGGAGGGTAGCGGTTACACCGGGGAGCTGTTTTTT. This codes for CAISAEGSGYTGELFF.

This clonotype was recorded a few times. This sequence joins TRBV11-2 and TRBJ1-3; D gene ambiguous. The V end was cut by 3 bases, the J end by 2 bases, with 11 bases between. The CDR3 extends over 15 amino acids. Germline lookup yields CDR1 SGHAT and CDR2 FQNNGV. Written as DNA, the CDR3 is TGTGCCAGCAGCTTGGACCGCGGCGCTGGAAACACCATATATTTT. Translated: CASSLDRGAGNTIYF.

V usage is TRBV20-1 and J usage is TRBJ2-7, with a tentative D call TRBD2 (6 bases). CDR1 and CDR2 from the germline V gene are DFQATT and SNEGSKA (reference sequence). This CDR3 spans 13 amino acids. V was cut by 3 bases and J by 3 bases, with 12 bases left in between. CDR3 in amino acids: CSARWISGYEQYF. The CDR3 bases are TGCAGTGCTAGGTGGATTAGCGGCTACGAGCAGTACTTC.

The table lists this clonotype with a few counts. The J gene is TRBJ2-1, the V gene TRBV7-2, with D possibly TRBD2 on 6 matching bases. The germline V gene has CDR1 SGHTA and CDR2 FQGNSA. V was clipped by 5 bases and J by 8 bases, with 19 bases between them. This CDR3 is 15 amino acids long. The CDR3 loop is CASSPGTWYGHEQFF. CDR3 sequence (DNA): TGTGCCAGCAGCCCCGGGACTTGGTACGGTCATGAGCAGTTCTTC.

The chain combines TRBV30 with TRBJ1-1, with a possible D match to TRBD1 (6 bases). The germline V and J ends were trimmed by 0 bases and 5 bases, with 13 bases remaining between them. Germline V CDR1 and CDR2: GTSNPN, SVGIG (reference sequence). There are 14 residues in the CDR3. In DNA form, the CDR3 reads TGTGCCTGGAGTGTACTACAGGGTTCGACTGAAGCTTTCTTT. Translation: CAWSVLQGSTEAFF. Full variable domain (remainder filled in from reference TRBV30 and TRBJ1-1): SQTIHQWPATLVQPVGSPLSLECTVEGTSNPNLYWYRQAAGRGLQLLFYSVGIGQISSEVPQNLSASRPQDRQFILSSKKLLLSDSGFYLCAWSVLQGSTEAFFGQGTRLTVV.

The V call is TRBV5-6, the J call TRBJ2-2, with D possibly being TRBD1 (6 bases). This CDR3 spans 15 amino acids. Germline-derived CDR1 and CDR2 are SGHDT and YYEEEE. The V end was cut by 4 bases, the J end by 1 base, with 11 bases between. In DNA, the CDR3 is TGTGCCAGCAGCCCCTGGACAGAGAACACCGGGGAGCTGTTTTTT. This gives the protein CASSPWTENTGELFF.

This chain uses TRBV20-1 with TRBJ2-1, with TRBD2 matching 12 bases. Trimming took 2 bases from V and 9 from J; bases not matched to a gene: 11. The CDR3 runs 16 residues. Germline V gene lookup returns CDR1 DFQATT and CDR2 SNEGSKA (reference sequence). The DNA of the CDR3 is TGCAGTGCTAGACCGACAACTAGCGGGAGGCCCCTTGAGCAGTTCTTC. Translation: CSARPTTSGRPLEQFF.

The CDR3 bases are TGTGCCACCAGCAGAGCCCTACGTGATGGGCTAAATGGCTACACCTTC. Translating gives CATSRALRDGLNGYTF. The chain recombines TRBV15 with TRBJ1-2; no definite D call. The germline V and J ends were trimmed by 1 base and 6 bases, with 18 bases remaining between them. This CDR3 region has 16 residues. The germline V gene has CDR1 LNHNV and CDR2 YYDKDF (reference sequence).

This clonotype has only a few counts. V usage is TRBV15 and J usage is TRBJ1-4, with 8 bases identical to TRBD1. J lost 8 bases, V lost 3 bases, and 8 bases had no gene match. This CDR3 has 15 amino acids. From germline, CDR1 is LNHNV and CDR2 YYDKDF (reference sequence). Here the CDR3 DNA reads TGTGCCACCAGCAGCTGGGACAGGTCGGGAGAAAAACTGTTTTTT. This encodes CATSSWDRSGEKLFF.

This chain connects TRBV9 to TRBJ2-2, with 11 nucleotides matching TRBD2. This CDR3 has 16 residues. V trimming: 3 bases; J trimming: 5 bases; junction bases outside the gene matches: 6. Germline CDR1 reads SGDLS; CDR2 reads YYNGEE. The CDR3 region is CASSGVAGGPTGELFF. The CDR3, as DNA: TGTGCCAGCAGCGGAGTAGCGGGAGGGCCAACCGGGGAGCTGTTTTTT.

The chain links TRBV29-1 to TRBJ2-7, with 8 bases aligning to TRBD1. From germline, CDR1 is SQVTM and CDR2 ANQGSEA. Trimming took 4 bases from V and 2 from J; bases not matched to a gene: 4. The CDR3 is 13 amino acids. The CDR3 DNA sequence: TGCAGCGTTGTGAGGACAGGGACCTACGAGCAGTACTTC. It encodes CSVVRTGTYEQYF.

This clonotype came up many times. This chain connects TRBV5-1 to TRBJ2-7; D not certain. Germline V gene lookup returns CDR1 SGHRS and CDR2 YFSETQ. V was trimmed by 1 base and J by 3 bases, leaving 8 bases between them. The CDR3 spans 13 residues. The CDR3 sequence is CASSLTRNYEQYF. The CDR3 region has the DNA TGCGCCAGCAGCTTGACTCGGAACTACGAGCAGTACTTC.

The chain links TRBV20-1 to TRBJ1-2, with D uncertain. Looked up from germline, CDR1 is DFQATT and CDR2 is SNEGSKA (reference sequence). This CDR3 contains 13 residues. Trimming shortened V by 6 bases and J by 4 bases, and 15 bases separated the two germline ends. The CDR3 is CSAWTEASYGYTF. CDR3 in DNA: TGCAGTGCGTGGACGGAAGCAAGCTATGGCTACACCTTC.

The chain uses TRBV5-1 and TRBJ2-7; D unresolved. V was shortened by 5 bases and J by 2 bases, with 8 bases between the two germline ends. Germline V gene lookup returns CDR1 SGHRS and CDR2 YFSETQ. This CDR3 spans 12 amino acids. The CDR3 here is CASSSPTYEQYF. As DNA, the CDR3 is TGCGCCAGCAGTTCTCCCACCTACGAGCAGTACTTC.

The genes are TRBV20-1 and TRBJ2-3; TRBD2 agrees at 7 bases. The CDR3 is 15 residues long. The V and J ends lost 4 bases and 0 bases, in that order; junction bases with no gene match: 7. Germline V gene sequence: CDR1 DFQATT, CDR2 SNEGSKA (reference sequence). This CDR3 reads CSATGPGGSTDTQYF. DNA of the CDR3: TGCAGTGCTACCGGGCCGGGGGGAAGCACAGATACGCAGTATTTT.